The 29 T cell receptor beta chains below were found in one sample sequenced in a study of blood T cell repertoires in COVID-19. Some clones are missing from TCRdb's copy, which holds only in-frame ones; the method was immunoSEQ multiplex PCR. The sample records some 180,000 clones, roughly nine tenths being singletons. The specimen was peripheral blood. These TCRs come from a man between 65 and 85 years old with active or convalescent COVID-19.

The genes are TRBV5-1 and TRBJ1-2, with 8 bases identical to TRBD1. Germline V lookup: CDR1 SGHRS, CDR2 YFSETQ. There are 14 residues in the CDR3. The V segment lost 4 bases and the J segment 1 base; nucleotides outside the gene matches: 3. In DNA form, the CDR3 reads TGCGCCAGCAGCCGGACAGGGATTAACTATGGCTACACCTTC. Translated: CASSRTGINYGYTF.

This chain links TRBV9 with TRBJ1-2, with D unclear. Deletions cut 0 bases from V and 0 bases from J, with 9 bases between. CDR3 length: 15 residues. Germline V lookup: CDR1 SGDLS, CDR2 YYNGEE. Here the CDR3 DNA reads TGTGCCAGCAGCGTAGACATCGGAGCTAACTATGGCTACACCTTC. It encodes CASSVDIGANYGYTF.

The V call is TRBV9, the J call TRBJ1-1; 9 bases are a match to TRBD1. The V segment lost 4 bases and the J segment 6 bases; nucleotides outside the gene matches: 22. CDR1 SGDLS and CDR2 YYNGEE come from the germline V gene. This CDR3 is built from 19 residues. In DNA form, the CDR3 reads TGTGCCAGCAGCCCAAATTCCGGGACAGGGATAGTTCGAGAGGCTGAAGCTTTCTTT. As protein: CASSPNSGTGIVREAEAFF.

This chain joins TRBV7-2 and TRBJ2-7; 11 bases are a match to TRBD2. V lost 5 bases to trimming and J lost 1 base; unmatched junction nucleotides: 13. This CDR3 spans 18 amino acids. CDR1 and CDR2 (germline): SGHTA, FQGNSA. Written as DNA, the CDR3 is TGTGCCAGCAGCCCTGACCCCCCTAGCGGGAGGATTTCCTACGAGCAGTACTTC. This sequence encodes CASSPDPPSGRISYEQYF.

The rearrangement joins TRBV11-3 to TRBJ1-1; perhaps TRBD1 as D (6 bases). This CDR3 spans 14 amino acids. Germline V gene data show CDR1 as SGHNT and CDR2 as YENEEA. Between the trimmed V and J ends, which lost 2 bases and 5 bases, there was a span of 12 bases. Here the CDR3 DNA reads TGTGCCAGCAGCTTAACGGGGGGGCATACTGAAGCTTTCTTT. Its protein is CASSLTGGHTEAFF.

The chain couples TRBV11-3 to TRBJ1-3; D gene ambiguous. The V and J ends lost 1 base and 4 bases respectively, with 5 bases between them. CDR3 length: 13 residues. Per germline, CDR1 SGHNT and CDR2 YENEEA. CDR3 residues: CASSLGGGNTIYF. CDR3 coding DNA: TGTGCCAGCAGCTTAGGCGGAGGAAACACCATATATTTT.

V and J are TRBV19 and TRBJ1-5; possibly TRBD1 for D (5 bases). Trimming left V 3 bases short and J 4 bases short, with 10 bases between. The CDR3 is 14 amino acids. The V gene's germline CDR1 is LNHDA and CDR2 SQIVND (reference sequence). The CDR3 loop is CASSMQGGNQPQHF. The CDR3 DNA is TGTGCCAGTAGTATGCAGGGTGGAAATCAGCCCCAGCATTTT.

The chain recombines TRBV18 with TRBJ2-7; 7 positions match TRBD1. The CDR3 totals 17 residues. The ends lost 3 bases at V and 3 bases at J; junction bases unmatched: 14. Per germline, CDR1 KGHSH and CDR2 LQKENI. DNA for the CDR3: TGTGCCAGCTCACCCAACCGACAGGGAGCATTAGACTACGAGCAGTACTTC. Protein sequence: CASSPNRQGALDYEQYF.

Comment on this clone: This same CDR3 is encoded by further DNA sequences in the sample. The gene calls are TRBV18 and TRBJ1-5; D call uncertain. CDR3 length equals 13 residues. Germline V CDR1 and CDR2: KGHSH, LQKENI. The germline V and J ends were trimmed by 3 bases and 4 bases, with 7 bases remaining between them. CDR3 nucleotides: TGTGCCAGCTCACCGGGAGGAAATCAGCCCCAGCATTTT. Encoded protein: CASSPGGNQPQHF.

The chain employs TRBV14 and TRBJ1-1, with 8 nucleotides matching TRBD1. Looked up from germline, CDR1 is SGHDN and CDR2 is FVKESK. This CDR3 region has 15 residues. J lost 8 bases, V lost 1 base, and 9 bases had no gene match. The CDR3 nucleotides are TGTGCCAGCAGCCAAGCCTTGACAGGGGTCCTAGAAGCTTTCTTT. Amino acid sequence: CASSQALTGVLEAFF.

Concerning this clone itself: Other DNA sequences in the same sample also yield this CDR3. This chain connects TRBV5-4 to TRBJ1-2; D unresolved. V lost 1 base and J lost 2, with 6 bases in between. The CDR3 has 13 amino acids. Germline V lookup: CDR1 SGHNT, CDR2 YYREEE (reference sequence). The chain's CDR3 is CASSLLQNYGYTF. The CDR3 DNA reads TGTGCCAGCAGCTTGTTACAGAACTATGGCTACACCTTC.

This clone turned up a few times. The gene calls are TRBV2 and TRBJ2-1; 13 bases map to TRBD2. The V and J ends lost 7 bases and 9 bases, in that order; junction bases with no gene match: 9. Germline values: CDR1 SNHLY, CDR2 FYNNEI. The CDR3 is 15 residues long. The CDR3 bases are TGTGCCAGCACAAGGACTAGCGGGAGAAGGAGTGAGCAGTTCTTC. Its protein product is CASTRTSGRRSEQFF.

This chain connects TRBV15 to TRBJ1-4; no reliable D call. The CDR3 covers 16 residues. From germline, CDR1 is LNHNV and CDR2 YYDKDF (reference sequence). V gave up 5 bases and J gave up 2 bases, with 15 bases separating them. CDR3 bases: TGTGCCACCAGCGGGCCCCCAGGCGGGACTAATGAAAAACTGTTTTTT. This translates into CATSGPPGGTNEKLFF.

The CDR3 DNA follows: TGTGCCAGCATCCCCTGGAAACAGTATAATTCACCCCTCCACTTT. Amino acids: CASIPWKQYNSPLHF. The V gene is TRBV2, the J gene TRBJ1-6; no firm D call. Per germline, CDR1 SNHLY and CDR2 FYNNEI. This CDR3 is built from 15 residues. V was pared by 7 bases and J by 4 bases, with 14 bases between.

This clone was detected only a few times. V usage is TRBV6-2 or TRBV6-3 and J usage is TRBJ2-1, with 8 bases identical to TRBD1. The V segment lost 2 bases and the J segment 15 bases; nucleotides outside the gene matches: 9. The CDR3 is made up of 13 amino acids. Germline lookup yields CDR1 MNHEY and CDR2 SVGEGT. CDR3 residues: CASSYQWAGGRFF. Here the CDR3 DNA reads TGTGCCAGCAGTTACCAATGGGCAGGGGGCAGGTTCTTC.

V usage is TRBV19 and J usage is TRBJ2-5; D is unclear. CDR3 length: 12 residues. Between the trimmed V and J ends, which lost 10 bases and 5 bases, there was a span of 14 bases. The germline CDR1 and CDR2 sequences are LNHDA and SQIVND (reference sequence). The CDR3 spells CATANGWETQYF. CDR3 DNA sequence: TGTGCCACCGCGAATGGTTGGGAGACCCAGTACTTC.

This clone appeared a few times. The chain is built from TRBV6-4 and TRBJ2-1, with 8 bases lining up with TRBD2. This CDR3 is built from 15 residues. Looked up from germline, CDR1 is MRHNA and CDR2 is SNTAGT. With V trimmed by 8 bases and J by 5 bases, 11 bases remained unmatched. CDR3 sequence reads: CASSEGRGANNEQFF. As DNA, the CDR3 is TGTGCCAGCTCCGAGGGGCGGGGGGCTAACAATGAGCAGTTCTTC.

The chain is built from TRBV24-1 and TRBJ2-2; 12 bases agree with TRBD2. The germline gives CDR1 KGHDR, CDR2 SFDVKD. J was trimmed by 7 bases and V by 5 bases; bases with no gene match: 10. The CDR3 runs 17 residues. This CDR3 reads CATSVLSLAGGGGELFF. In DNA, the CDR3 is TGTGCCACCAGTGTCCTGTCACTAGCGGGAGGAGGCGGGGAGCTGTTTTTT.

The CDR3 DNA sequence: TGTGCCAGCAGCTTAGAGGGACAGGCGTTGGGGGGGACCCAGTACTTC. It is translated as CASSLEGQALGGTQYF. The chain has TRBV7-6 and TRBJ2-5; 8 bases align to TRBD1. The V and J ends lost 1 base and 7 bases, in that order; junction bases with no gene match: 11. Germline V gene sequence: CDR1 SGHVS, CDR2 FNYEAQ. CDR3 length equals 16 residues.

This clone was picked up a small number of times. This chain uses TRBV28 with TRBJ1-2; TRBD1 matches 8 bases. Germline CDR1 reads MDHEN; CDR2 reads SYDVKM. Unmatched junction bases numbered 9, after V lost 2 bases and J lost 4 bases. The CDR3 covers 16 residues. The chain's CDR3 is CASSLPGGRTVYGYTF. The CDR3 coding sequence is TGTGCCAGCAGTTTACCAGGGGGCCGAACCGTCTATGGCTACACCTTC.

The chain combines TRBV15 with TRBJ2-1; D may be TRBD1 (6 bases). The CDR3 contains 15 residues. In germline, CDR1 is LNHNV, CDR2 YYDKDF (reference sequence). V was pared by 1 base and J by 2 bases, with 9 bases between. The CDR3: CATSRARGTYNEQFF. CDR3 sequence (DNA): TGTGCCACCAGCAGAGCCAGGGGAACCTACAATGAGCAGTTCTTC. The variable domain in full, with the rest retrieved from reference TRBV15 and TRBJ2-1, is DAMVIQNPRYQVTQFGKPVTLSCSQTLNHNVMYWYQQKSSQAPKLLFHYYDKDFNNEADTPDNFQSRRPNTSFCFLDIRSPGLGDTAMYLCATSRARGTYNEQFFGPGTRLTVL.

The chain is built from TRBV4-3 and TRBJ1-2; D is unresolved. CDR3 length: 16 amino acids. CDR1 is LGHNA, CDR2 YSLEER, per germline. With 0 bases removed from V and 0 bases from J, the gap between germline ends came to 11 bases. Here the CDR3 DNA reads TGCGCCAGCAGCCAAGAGGTCACACGCCCTAACTATGGCTACACCTTC. This translates into CASSQEVTRPNYGYTF.

This clone was found once. The gene calls are TRBV19 and TRBJ1-3; D is ambiguous. V was clipped by 10 bases and J by 0 bases, with 16 bases between them. Per germline, CDR1 LNHDA and CDR2 SQIVND (reference sequence). The CDR3 extends over 15 amino acids. The DNA for the CDR3 is TGTGCCACCTCCCCGACAAGAACCTCTGGAAACACCATATATTTT. Residues: CATSPTRTSGNTIYF.

CDR3 loop: CASSSPGRPYEQYF. The CDR3 region has the DNA TGTGCCAGCAGCTCACCGGGGAGGCCCTACGAGCAGTACTTC. V gene TRBV13 combines with J gene TRBJ2-7; TRBD2 is a possible D gene (6 bases). The CDR3 runs to 14 residues. V was shortened by 4 bases and J by 2 bases, with 12 bases between the two germline ends. The germline gives CDR1 PRHDT, CDR2 FYEKMQ (reference sequence).

This chain uses TRBV7-9 with TRBJ2-1; 13 nucleotides line up with TRBD2. This CDR3 comprises 17 residues. With V trimmed by 5 bases and J by 5 bases, 9 bases remained unmatched. Germline CDR1 reads SEHNR; CDR2 reads FQNEAQ (reference sequence). DNA of the CDR3: TGTGCCAGCAGCCTTACCCGGACTAGCGGGGGCCACAATGAGCAGTTCTTC. It specifies CASSLTRTSGGHNEQFF. The entire variable domain, with the rest obtained from reference TRBV7-9 and TRBJ2-1, is as follows: DTGVSQNPRHKITKRGQNVTFRCDPISEHNRLYWYRQTLGQGPEFLTYFQNEAQLEKSRLLSDRFSAERPKGSFSTLEIQRTEQGDSAMYLCASSLTRTSGGHNEQFFGPGTRLTVL.

This clone was seen only a few times. The chain combines TRBV18 with TRBJ2-1; the D gene is possibly TRBD1 (6 bases). CDR3 length equals 12 residues. The ends were cut back, 5 bases at V and 8 bases at J, with 10 bases in the middle. Germline loops: CDR1 KGHSH, CDR2 LQKENI. The CDR3 region has the DNA TGTGCCAGCTCAGCCTCAGGGGATGAGCAGTTCTTC. This encodes CASSASGDEQFF.

There are a few counts of this clone. This chain connects TRBV28 to TRBJ1-2; 9 bases line up with TRBD1. Germline V CDR1 and CDR2: MDHEN, SYDVKM. J lost 4 bases, V lost 6 bases, and 6 bases had no gene match. The length of the CDR3 is 14 residues. Here the CDR3 reads CASRELTGGYGYTF. CDR3 sequence (DNA): TGTGCCAGCAGGGAGCTGACAGGGGGCTATGGCTACACCTTC.

This clone was observed a single time. The chain has TRBV7-8 and TRBJ2-5, with a weak D call TRBD1 (6 bases). Between the trimmed V and J ends, which lost 1 base and 6 bases, there was a span of 18 bases. Germline CDR1 is SGHVS and CDR2 is FQNEAQ. This CDR3 contains 16 residues. The CDR3 DNA sequence: TGTGCCAGCAGCTTAGTATGGGGGCCCGGTGGTCAGACCCAGTACTTC. This codes for CASSLVWGPGGQTQYF.

This rearrangement joins TRBV7-2 to TRBJ2-7, with unresolved D. Looked up from germline, CDR1 is SGHTA and CDR2 is FQGNSA. The CDR3 has 11 amino acids. With 4 bases removed from V and 3 bases from J, the gap between germline ends came to 4 bases. The CDR3 DNA sequence: TGTGCCAGCAGCTCTTACTACGAGCAGTACTTC. Translation: CASSSYYEQYF.